A selection of T cell receptor beta chains follows, all from one sample in a study of shared clonotypes between healthy human individuals. The repertoire was sequenced with immunoSEQ multiplex PCR; TCRdb's copy has only in-frame clones and lacks some. The sample holds roughly 1 million clones, under 80% seen once. The material sequenced was memory CD4+ T cells sorted from blood. These receptor sequences come from a man between 18 and 29 years old in good health. Each CDR3 is given with its conserved first and last residue. A D gene is named only where the DNA matches it firmly. Some rows mark clone size as missing; the rest say once, few, many or name a class of expanded clone.

>TRBJ1-1|TRBV11-2|NA|13|NA
TGTGCCAGCACCACCCAGAAGGGGACTGAAGCTTTCTTT
CASTTQKGTEAFF
>TRBJ2-2|TRBV7-9|NA|15|NA
TGTGCCAGCAGCTTGGCCACAGGGAACACCGGGGAGCTGTTTTTT
CASSLATGNTGELFF
>TRBJ2-2|TRBV5-1|NA|16|TRBD2
TGCGCCAGCAGCTCGGGACTAGGGGGGAACACCGGGGAGCTGTTTTTT
CASSSGLGGNTGELFF
>TRBJ2-1|TRBV15|NA|15|TRBD1
TGTGCCACCAGCAACCGGGACAGGGGGGACAATGAGCAGTTCTTC
CATSNRDRGDNEQFF
>TRBJ1-3|TRBV6-7|many|17|NA
TGTGCCAGCAGTTACGCTAAAACAGGGCTAGTAGGAAACACCATATATTTT
CASSYAKTGLVGNTIYF
>TRBJ2-2|TRBV5-1|NA|13|NA
TGCGCCAGCAGCGCGGGCGTAACCGGGGAGCTGTTTTTT
CASSAGVTGELFF
>TRBJ1-2|TRBV5-1|NA|14|NA
TGCGCCAGCAGCTTGGCCACCGCTAACTATGGCTACACCTTC
CASSLATANYGYTF
>TRBJ1-6|TRBV7-9|NA|12|NA
TGTGCCAGCAGCCCCGAGGTCTCACCCCTCCACTTT
CASSPEVSPLHF
>TRBJ2-7|TRBV5-4|NA|14|NA
TGTGCCAGCAGCTTGGTCGGCTTGGGAGACGAGCAGTACTTC
CASSLVGLGDEQYF
>TRBJ1-2|TRBV10-3|NA|17|NA
TGTGCCATCAGTTCTTCAGGCTACACCGAGAAGTTAGGAGGCTACACCTTC
CAISSSGYTEKLGGYTF
>TRBJ1-1|TRBV18|few|15|NA
TGTGCCAGCTCACAGGGACTCCAAGGGGACACTGAAGCTTTCTTT
CASSQGLQGDTEAFF
>TRBJ2-2|TRBV10-2|NA|14|NA
TGCGCCAGCAGGTTGTCGGGTTTGACCGGGGAGCTGTTTTTT
CASRLSGLTGELFF